This paragraph reports one T cell receptor beta chain. This clonotype was recorded a few times. This clone's antigen is unknown. There are no base qualities to consult, and no much larger clone falls within one base. Reads for this sample came from an Illumina HiSeq 1500. TCRdb passed the public sequencing reads through fastp at Q25 and MiXCR, retaining productive beta sequences. Rows with a matching CDR3 protein are joined into one entry that keeps the most common DNA and genes. This sample lists 450,000 to 650,000 distinct CDR3 sequences; about 40% were detected once. The ten largest make up 48% of the sample. Read against the paper, the sample's treatment or condition label means: in vitro stimulation with specific CMV peptide epitopes to enrich CMV-specific T cells. Inclusive of the bounding cysteine and phenylalanine, the CDR3 is 14 residues long. Only CDR3 DNA remains: 42 bases, in frame from the first base. Relative to germline, V is missing 3 bases and J is missing 3 bases, with 2 bases of the junction outside any gene match. CDR1 and CDR2 are read off the germline V gene as SGHTA and FQGNSA.

The sample is drawn from a study of T cell repertoires in cytomegalovirus infection (dated 2019 in TCRdb). Describing the broader study: The peptide stimulations were aimed at well-studied HLA-B-restricted epitopes as well as recently identified HLA-C-restricted CMV epitopes, whose presentation resists viral immunomodulation. Donor HLA type was relevant to the analysis, because carriage of CMV infection together with the matching HLA type was indicated by public TCR beta signatures.

Broad study findings and their caveats: Carriers of CMV infection plus the relevant HLA type were discriminated by the cumulative frequency of public TCR beta family members in the study cohort and in an independent roughly 370-donor cohort. The ex vivo response was dominated by HLA-C-restricted CMV-specific TCR beta clonotypes, and the single most frequent clonotype in two of eight donors was supplied by these HLA-C-restricted clonotypes.

This sequence uses TRBV7-2 and TRBJ2-7; TRBD1 matches 10 bases in the middle. This TCR was sampled from a human donor in good health (CMV status not recorded). Some clones in this sample may be carry-over from other donors' samples. The sample was cultured PBMCs, taken from culture after CMV antigen stimulation. CDR3 reads: CASSFGTGVYEQYF. The nucleotide sequence is given as TGTGCCAGCAGCTTCGGGACAGGGGTCTACGAGCAGTACTTC.